This TCR beta chain originates from a study of prognosis after radiotherapy for stage I lung cancer. Study overall: Ages of the approximately twelve men and several women ranged roughly 53 to 84 years, median around 74.

This clonotype has a count of ten or more. Its specificity is not known. The CDR3 runs 14 residues. The germline V and J ends were trimmed by 7 bases and 0 bases, with 10 bases remaining between them. The germline V gene encodes CDR1 LGHDT and CDR2 YNNKEL (reference sequence). Regarding the study as a whole: Patients developing distant metastases showed lower Shannon entropy after stereotactic body radiation therapy.

The authors amplified TCR beta CDR3 from genomic DNA using two-round multiplex PCR. It was primers specific to each TRBV and TRBJ gene that first-round PCR used. TCRdb used MiXCR to reprocess the multiplex PCR reads, holding one entry per CDR3 protein. The sample contains about 51,000 distinct CDR3 sequences, over 30% of which appear only once. The receptor's source is a donor aged 50 or older with non-small cell lung cancer. Material: PBMCs, obtained before or after stereotactic body radiation therapy (not recorded which). This chain connects TRBV3-1 to TRBJ1-3; D gene uncertain. The CDR3 region has the DNA TGTGCCAGCACCCCAAGGGACTCTGGAAACACCATATATTTT. Protein product: CASTPRDSGNTIYF.